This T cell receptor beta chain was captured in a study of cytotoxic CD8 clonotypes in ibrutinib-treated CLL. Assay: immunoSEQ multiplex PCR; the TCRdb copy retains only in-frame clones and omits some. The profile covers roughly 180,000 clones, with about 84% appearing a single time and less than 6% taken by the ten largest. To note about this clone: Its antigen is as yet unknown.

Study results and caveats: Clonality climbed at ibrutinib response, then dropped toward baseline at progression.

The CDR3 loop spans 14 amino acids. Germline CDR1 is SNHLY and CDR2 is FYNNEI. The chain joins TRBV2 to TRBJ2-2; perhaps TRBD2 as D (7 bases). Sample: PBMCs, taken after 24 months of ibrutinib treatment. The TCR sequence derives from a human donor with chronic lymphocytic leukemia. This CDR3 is CPPRGRGATGELFF. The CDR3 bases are TGTCCTCCGCGGGGTCGGGGGGCCACCGGGGAGCTGTTTTTT.